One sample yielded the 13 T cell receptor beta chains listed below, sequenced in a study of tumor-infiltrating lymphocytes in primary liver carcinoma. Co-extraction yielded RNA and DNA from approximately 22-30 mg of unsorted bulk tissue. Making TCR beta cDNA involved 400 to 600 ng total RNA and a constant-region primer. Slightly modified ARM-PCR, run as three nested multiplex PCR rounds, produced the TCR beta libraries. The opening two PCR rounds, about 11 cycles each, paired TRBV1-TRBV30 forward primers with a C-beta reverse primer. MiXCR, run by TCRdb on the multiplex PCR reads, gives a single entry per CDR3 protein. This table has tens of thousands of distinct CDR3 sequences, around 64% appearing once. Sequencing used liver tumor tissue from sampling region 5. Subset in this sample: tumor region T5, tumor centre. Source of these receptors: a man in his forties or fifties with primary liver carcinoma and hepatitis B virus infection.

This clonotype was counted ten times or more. The CDR3 DNA is TGTGCCAGCAGCTCCGCAGTGACTTTCGTGGGAGATACGCAGTATTTT. This codes for CASSSAVTFVGDTQYF. The chain joins TRBV28 to TRBJ2-3; D gene unclear. Trimming removed 6 bases from V and 5 bases from J, with 21 bases in between. The germline V gene encodes CDR1 MDHEN and CDR2 SYDVKM. The CDR3 consists of 16 residues.

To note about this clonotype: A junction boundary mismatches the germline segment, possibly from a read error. The CDR3 sequence: CANSLALAANTETFF. The CDR3 nucleotides are TGTGCCAACAGTTTAGCTCTGGCGGCGAACACTGAAACTTTCTTT. The chain joins TRBV12-3 or TRBV12-4 to TRBJ1-1; no clear D gene. The CDR3 contains 15 residues.

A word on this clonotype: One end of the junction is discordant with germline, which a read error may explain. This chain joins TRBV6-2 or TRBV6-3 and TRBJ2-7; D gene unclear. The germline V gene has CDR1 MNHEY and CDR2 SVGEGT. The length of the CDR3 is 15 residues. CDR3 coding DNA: TGTGCCAGGAGTTACTCGCCGGAGAATATGTACGAGCAGTACTTC. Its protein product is CARSYSPENMYEQYF.

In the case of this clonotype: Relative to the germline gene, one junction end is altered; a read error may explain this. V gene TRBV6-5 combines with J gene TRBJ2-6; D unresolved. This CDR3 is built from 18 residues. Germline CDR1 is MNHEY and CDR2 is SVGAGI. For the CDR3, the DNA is TGTGTCAGCCGTTACTCAGGCAGGATATTCTCTGGGGCCAACGTCCTGACTTTC. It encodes CVSRYSGRIFSGANVLTF.

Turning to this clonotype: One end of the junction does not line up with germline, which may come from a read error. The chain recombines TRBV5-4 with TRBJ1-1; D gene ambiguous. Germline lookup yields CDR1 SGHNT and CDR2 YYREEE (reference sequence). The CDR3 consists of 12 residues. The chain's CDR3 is CVSTSEDTEAFF. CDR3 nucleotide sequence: TGTGTCAGCACCTCGGAAGACACTGAAGCTTTCTTT.

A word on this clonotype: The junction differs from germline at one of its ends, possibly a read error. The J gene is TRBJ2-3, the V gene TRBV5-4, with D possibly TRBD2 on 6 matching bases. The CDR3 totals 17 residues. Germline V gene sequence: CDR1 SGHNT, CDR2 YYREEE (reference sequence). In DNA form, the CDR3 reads TGTGCCAGCATTACGGTAACTGGGACTGGCGGCACAGATACGCAGAATTTT. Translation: CASITVTGTGGTDTQNF.

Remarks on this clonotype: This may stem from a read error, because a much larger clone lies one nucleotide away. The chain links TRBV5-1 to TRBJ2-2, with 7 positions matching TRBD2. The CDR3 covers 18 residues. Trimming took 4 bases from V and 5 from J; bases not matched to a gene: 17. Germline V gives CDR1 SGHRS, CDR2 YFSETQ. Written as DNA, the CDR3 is TGCGCCAGCAGCCTCTTCGGGAGGCGAGCGGGACTAACCGGGGAGCTGTTTTTT. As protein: CASSLFGRRAGLTGELFF.

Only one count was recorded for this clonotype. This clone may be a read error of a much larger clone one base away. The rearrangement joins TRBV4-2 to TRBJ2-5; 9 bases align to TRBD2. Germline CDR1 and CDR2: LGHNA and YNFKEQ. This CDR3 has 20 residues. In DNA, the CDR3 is TGTGCCAGCGGCCAAATCGGGAGGGGGGGACTAGCCCAAGCGGTAGAGACCCAGTACTTC. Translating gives CASGQIGRGGLAQAVETQYF.

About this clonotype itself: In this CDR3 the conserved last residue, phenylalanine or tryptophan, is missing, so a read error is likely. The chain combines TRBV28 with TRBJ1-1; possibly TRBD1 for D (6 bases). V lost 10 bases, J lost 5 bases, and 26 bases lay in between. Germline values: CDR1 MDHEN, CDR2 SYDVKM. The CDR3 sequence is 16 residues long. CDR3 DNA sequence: TGTGCCAACACCCTTGCCTTTGTGGGGGCAGGGACTGAAGCTTTCGTT. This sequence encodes CANTLAFVGAGTEAFV.

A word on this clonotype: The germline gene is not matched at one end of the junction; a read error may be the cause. The CDR3 region has the DNA TGCGCCAGCACCCAAGATGGGCAGGCCTACGAGCAGTACTTC. It translates to CASTQDGQAYEQYF. The chain is built from TRBV4-1 and TRBJ2-7, with no clear D. The CDR3 is made up of 14 amino acids. CDR1 is MGHRA, CDR2 YSYEKL, per germline.

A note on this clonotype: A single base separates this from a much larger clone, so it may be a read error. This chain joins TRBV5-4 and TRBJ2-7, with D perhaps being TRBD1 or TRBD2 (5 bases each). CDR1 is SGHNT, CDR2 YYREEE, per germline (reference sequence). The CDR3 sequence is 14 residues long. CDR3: CVSSQRGGYYEQYF. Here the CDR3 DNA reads TGTGTCAGCAGCCAGAGGGGCGGATACTACGAGCAGTACTTC.

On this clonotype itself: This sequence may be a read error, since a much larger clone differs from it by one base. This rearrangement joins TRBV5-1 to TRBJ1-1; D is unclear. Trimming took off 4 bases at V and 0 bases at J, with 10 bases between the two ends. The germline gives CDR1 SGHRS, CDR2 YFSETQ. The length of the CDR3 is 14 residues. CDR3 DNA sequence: TGCGCCAGCAGCACGGACGGGCTGAACACTGAAGCTTTCTTT. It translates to CASSTDGLNTEAFF.

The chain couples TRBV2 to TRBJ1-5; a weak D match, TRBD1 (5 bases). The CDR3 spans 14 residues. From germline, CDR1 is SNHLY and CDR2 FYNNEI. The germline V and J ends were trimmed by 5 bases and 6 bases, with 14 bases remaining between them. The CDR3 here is CASSNAAGSQPQHF. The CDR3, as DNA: TGTGCCAGCAGTAATGCGGCAGGGAGTCAGCCCCAGCATTTT.